This T cell receptor (beta chain) was identified in a study of T cell responses to AZD1222 COVID-19 vaccine. Study context: Some second doses came at about 4 weeks and others at about 12 weeks; these were pooled.

The method was immunoSEQ multiplex PCR; TCRdb's version includes in-frame clones alone and lacks a portion of them. The table has around 92,000 clones, approximately 91% seen once. To note about this clone: No antigen is known for it.

The study's findings and limits: Clonal diversity may have been underestimated, and the donors were mostly white British, with more females than males. The repertoires were collected only after the peak T cell response. Among those given AZD1222, only six were seropositive at baseline.

The sequence was obtained from an adult in good health. The input for sequencing was peripheral blood, taken on day 0 of AZD1222 vaccination.

The CDR3 nucleotides are TGCGCCAGCAGCCAAGAACGGACGGGCTACACCTTC. This translates into CASSQERTGYTF. The genes are TRBV4-3 and TRBJ1-2; no firm D call. The CDR3 extends over 12 amino acids. The V gene's germline CDR1 is LGHNA and CDR2 YSLEER. Trimming pared 0 bases from V and 8 bases from J, leaving 7 bases between.